This TCR beta chain was retrieved from a study of vaccination and CD4 T cells after COVID-19. Study in general: Four females and six males made up the convalescents, two of whom were Hispanic.

CDR3 length: 13 residues. CDR1 is SEHNR and CDR2 is FQNEAQ in the germline V gene (reference sequence). Trimming cost V 1 base and J 3 bases, with 6 bases left between them. With regard to this clonotype: Its antigen is unidentified.

The time point here: late sampling 161 to 241 days after vaccination in three convalescent patients. Treatment reported: approximately 11-day PBMC culture with coronavirus spike peptide pools or control peptides (ViraFEST assay). ViraFEST used peptide pools to expand antigen-specific T cells, then sequenced TCRs. Patients returned positive PCR results between March and December 2020, earlier than US Alpha, Beta and Delta variants. Cultured CD4+ T cell DNA underwent sequencing with the Oncomine TCR Beta short-read assay. TCRdb re-called the PCR reads with MiXCR, one entry per CDR3 protein. Counted here are tens of thousands of distinct CDR3 sequences, about 31% occurring once; the ten biggest clones make up around 10%.

This TCR was recovered from a human donor who had recovered from COVID-19. The chain employs TRBV7-9 and TRBJ2-5; D remains unclear. Sequencing was performed on CD4+ T cells from blood, cultured in vitro, taken about 7 months after SARS-CoV-2 vaccination. Written as DNA, the CDR3 is TGTGCCAGCAGCTTAGTCGGAGAAGAGACCCAGTACTTC. Translating it yields CASSLVGEETQYF.